Reported below is one T cell receptor beta chain. As yet, its antigen is unknown. All patients experienced relapse after autologous stem cell transplantation, and brentuximab vedotin exposure was variable. These data belong to a study of PD-1 blockade in classical Hodgkin lymphoma. Broader study findings: Reported findings placed baseline TCR diversity lower in newly diagnosed patients (compared with healthy donors). A significant rise in TCR diversity was seen by C4D1 for CD4+ cells but not for CD8+ cells. After ASCT, patients who started nivolumab under 1 year later were excluded.

Trimming shortened V by 0 bases and J by 9 bases, and 9 bases separated the two germline ends. CDR1 and CDR2 (germline): MNHNY, SVGAGI (reference sequence). The CDR3 runs to 12 residues. Here immunoSEQ multiplex PCR was the method, and the copy in TCRdb shows in-frame clones only, minus some. The table shows about 46,000 clones, with 80% occurring only once. The sample here was peripheral blood mononuclear cells (PBMCs), taken before the second cycle of nivolumab. The genes are TRBV6-6 and TRBJ2-7; possible D gene TRBD2, 6 bases. This TCR derives from a human donor with classical Hodgkin lymphoma. The chain's CDR3 is CASSYSGLGQYF. DNA for the CDR3: TGTGCCAGCAGTTACTCGGGACTGGGGCAGTACTTC.